The source of this T cell receptor (beta chain) is a study of blood T cell repertoires in COVID-19. About the study: The origin of the acute and convalescent COVID-19 samples was the United States, Italy and Spain. PBMCs, B-cell-depleted T cells, or T cells were the source of the cDNA or gDNA that made up the material.

Losses at the gene ends were 6 bases for V and 3 bases for J; bases not matched to a gene: 7. Per the germline V gene, CDR1 is MGHDK and CDR2 is SYGVNS. This CDR3 comprises 16 residues. Per the original data handling: Reference gene primer amplification in the assay estimated nucleated cell counts. The table came from immunoSEQ multiplex PCR; TCRdb's copy has only in-frame clones and leaves some out. V and J calls and clone size are those listed in that table; D and trimming were worked out from the DNA. Here the sample spans approximately 260,000 clones, approximately 87% being singletons. The sequenced sample consisted of peripheral blood. The clonotype comes from a man aged 55-75 years who had recovered from COVID-19. The chain links TRBV25-1 to TRBJ2-1; 11 bases match TRBD2. CDR3 protein: CASSGRGTSGYNEQFF. CDR3 bases: TGTGCCAGCAGCGGTAGGGGGACTAGCGGCTACAATGAGCAGTTCTTC.